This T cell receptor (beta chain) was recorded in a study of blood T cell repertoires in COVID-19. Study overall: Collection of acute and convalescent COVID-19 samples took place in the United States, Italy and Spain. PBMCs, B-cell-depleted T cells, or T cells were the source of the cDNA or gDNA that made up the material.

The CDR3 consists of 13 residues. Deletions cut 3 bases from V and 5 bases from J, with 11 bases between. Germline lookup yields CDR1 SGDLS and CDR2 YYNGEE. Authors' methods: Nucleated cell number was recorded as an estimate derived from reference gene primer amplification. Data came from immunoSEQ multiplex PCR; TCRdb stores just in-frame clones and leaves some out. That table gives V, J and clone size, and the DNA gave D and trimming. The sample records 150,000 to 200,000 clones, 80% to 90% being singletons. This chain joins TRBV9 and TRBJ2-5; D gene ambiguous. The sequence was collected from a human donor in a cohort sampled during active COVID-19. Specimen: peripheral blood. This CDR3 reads CASSAPTLETQYF. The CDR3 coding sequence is TGTGCCAGCAGCGCCCCCACTTTGGAGACCCAGTACTTC.